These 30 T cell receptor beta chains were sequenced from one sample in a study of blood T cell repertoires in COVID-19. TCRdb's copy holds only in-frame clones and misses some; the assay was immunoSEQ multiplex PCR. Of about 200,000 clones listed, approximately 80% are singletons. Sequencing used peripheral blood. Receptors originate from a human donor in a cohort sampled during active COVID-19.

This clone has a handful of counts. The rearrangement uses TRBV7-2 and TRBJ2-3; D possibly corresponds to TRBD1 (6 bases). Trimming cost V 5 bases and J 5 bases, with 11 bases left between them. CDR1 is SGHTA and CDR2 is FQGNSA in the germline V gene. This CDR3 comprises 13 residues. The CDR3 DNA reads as TGTGCCAGCAGCCTACAGGGTTTAGATACGCAGTATTTT. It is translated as CASSLQGLDTQYF.

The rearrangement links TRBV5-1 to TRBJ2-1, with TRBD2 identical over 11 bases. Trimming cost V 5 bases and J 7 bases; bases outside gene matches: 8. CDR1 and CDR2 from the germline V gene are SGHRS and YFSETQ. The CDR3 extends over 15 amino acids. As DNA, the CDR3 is TGCGCCAGCAGACTACTAGCGGGAGTTAATAATGAGCAGTTCTTC. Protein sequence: CASRLLAGVNNEQFF. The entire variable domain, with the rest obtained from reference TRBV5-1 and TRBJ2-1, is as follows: KAGVTQTPRYLIKTRGQQVTLSCSPISGHRSVSWYQQTPGQGLQFLFEYFSETQRNKGNFPGRFSGRQFSNSRSEMNVSTLELGDSALYLCASRLLAGVNNEQFFGPGTRLTVL.

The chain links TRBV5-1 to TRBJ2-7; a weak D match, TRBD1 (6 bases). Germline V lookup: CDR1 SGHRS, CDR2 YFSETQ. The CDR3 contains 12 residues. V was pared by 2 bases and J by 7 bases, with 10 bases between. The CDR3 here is CASSFGTLEQYF. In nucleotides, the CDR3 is TGCGCCAGCAGCTTCGGGACACTTGAGCAGTACTTC.

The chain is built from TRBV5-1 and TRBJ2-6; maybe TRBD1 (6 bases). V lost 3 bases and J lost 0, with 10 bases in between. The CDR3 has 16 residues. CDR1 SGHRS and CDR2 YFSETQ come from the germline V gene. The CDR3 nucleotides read TGCGCCAGCAGCTCAGGACAGCTCTCTGGGGCCAACGTCCTGACTTTC. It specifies CASSSGQLSGANVLTF.

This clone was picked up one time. CDR3 residues: CASSTGTVNSPLHF. DNA of the CDR3: TGTGCCAGCAGTACCGGGACAGTAAATTCACCCCTCCACTTT. The chain carries TRBV6-6 and TRBJ1-6; 7 bases are a match to TRBD1. The ends lost 5 bases at V and 7 bases at J; junction bases unmatched: 5. This CDR3 is built from 14 residues. The germline CDR1 and CDR2 sequences are MNHNY and SVGAGI (reference sequence).

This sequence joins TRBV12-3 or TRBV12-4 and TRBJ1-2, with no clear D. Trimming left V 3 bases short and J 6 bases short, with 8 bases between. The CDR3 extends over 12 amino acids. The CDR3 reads CASSFWSDGYTF. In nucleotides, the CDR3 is TGTGCCAGCAGTTTTTGGTCGGATGGCTACACCTTC.

This chain's CDR3 is CASSDPTGLVYSNQPQHF. The CDR3 nucleotides read TGTGCCAGCAGTGACCCGACAGGTCTGGTATATAGCAATCAGCCCCAGCATTTT. This chain connects TRBV6-1 to TRBJ1-5, with D tentatively TRBD1 (6 bases). In germline, CDR1 is MNHNS, CDR2 SASEGT. V was clipped by 3 bases and J by 0 bases, with 18 bases between them. The CDR3 covers 18 residues.

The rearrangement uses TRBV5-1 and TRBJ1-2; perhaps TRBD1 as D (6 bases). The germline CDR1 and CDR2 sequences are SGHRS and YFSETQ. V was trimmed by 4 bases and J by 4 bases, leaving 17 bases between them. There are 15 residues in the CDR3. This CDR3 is CASSPGQGSLYGYTF. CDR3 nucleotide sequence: TGCGCCAGCAGCCCTGGGCAGGGGTCACTCTATGGCTACACCTTC.

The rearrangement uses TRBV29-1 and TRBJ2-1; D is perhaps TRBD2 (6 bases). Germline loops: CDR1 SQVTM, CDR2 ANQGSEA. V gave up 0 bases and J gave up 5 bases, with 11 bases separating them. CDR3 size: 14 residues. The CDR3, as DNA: TGCAGCGTTGAAGATTCGGGGGAGGACAATGAGCAGTTCTTC. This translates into CSVEDSGEDNEQFF.

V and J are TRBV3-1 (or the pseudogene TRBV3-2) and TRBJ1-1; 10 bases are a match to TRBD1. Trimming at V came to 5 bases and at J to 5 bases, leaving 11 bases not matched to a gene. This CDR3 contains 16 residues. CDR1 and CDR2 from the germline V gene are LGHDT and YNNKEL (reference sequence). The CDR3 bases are TGTGCCAGCAGCAGGGGGCCGGGACAGGGGAGGACTGAAGCTTTCTTT. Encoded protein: CASSRGPGQGRTEAFF.

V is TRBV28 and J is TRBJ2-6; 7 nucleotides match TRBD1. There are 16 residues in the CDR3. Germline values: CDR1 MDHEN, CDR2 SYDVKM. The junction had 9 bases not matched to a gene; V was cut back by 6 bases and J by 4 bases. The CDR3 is CASSRDRVAGANVLTF. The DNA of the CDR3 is TGTGCCAGCAGCCGAGACAGGGTTGCCGGGGCCAACGTCCTGACTTTC.

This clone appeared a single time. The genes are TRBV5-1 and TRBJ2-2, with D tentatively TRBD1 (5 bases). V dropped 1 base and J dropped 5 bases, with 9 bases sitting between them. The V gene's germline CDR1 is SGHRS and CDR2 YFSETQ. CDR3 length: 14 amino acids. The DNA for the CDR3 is TGCGCCAGCAGCTTGTTTGCAGGGACCGGGGAGCTGTTTTTT. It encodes CASSLFAGTGELFF.

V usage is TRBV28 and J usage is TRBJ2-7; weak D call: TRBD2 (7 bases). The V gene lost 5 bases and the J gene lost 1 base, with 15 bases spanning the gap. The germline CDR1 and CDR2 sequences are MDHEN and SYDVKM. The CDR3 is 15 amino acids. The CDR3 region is CASSGKGGPSYEQYF. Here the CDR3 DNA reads TGTGCCAGCAGTGGCAAGGGGGGGCCATCCTACGAGCAGTACTTC.

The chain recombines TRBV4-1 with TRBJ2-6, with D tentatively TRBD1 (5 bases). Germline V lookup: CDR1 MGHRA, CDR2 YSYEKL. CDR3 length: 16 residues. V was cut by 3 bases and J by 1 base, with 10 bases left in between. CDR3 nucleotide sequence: TGCGCCAGCAGCCAGAGACAGCTATCTGGGGCCAACGTCCTGACTTTC. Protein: CASSQRQLSGANVLTF.

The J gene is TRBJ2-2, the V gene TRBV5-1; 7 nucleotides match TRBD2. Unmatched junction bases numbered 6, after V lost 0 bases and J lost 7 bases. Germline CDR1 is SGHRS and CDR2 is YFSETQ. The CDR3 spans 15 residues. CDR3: CASSLDGTNFGELFF. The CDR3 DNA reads TGCGCCAGCAGCTTGGACGGGACTAATTTCGGGGAGCTGTTTTTT.

The CDR3 sequence: CASSEKVAGGPSEQFF. The CDR3 DNA is TGTGCCAGCAGTGAAAAAGTAGCGGGAGGGCCAAGTGAGCAGTTCTTC. The chain carries TRBV25-1 and TRBJ2-1; TRBD2 matches 11 bases. There are 16 residues in the CDR3. Looked up from germline, CDR1 is MGHDK and CDR2 is SYGVNS. Trimming cost V 2 bases and J 9 bases; bases outside gene matches: 9.

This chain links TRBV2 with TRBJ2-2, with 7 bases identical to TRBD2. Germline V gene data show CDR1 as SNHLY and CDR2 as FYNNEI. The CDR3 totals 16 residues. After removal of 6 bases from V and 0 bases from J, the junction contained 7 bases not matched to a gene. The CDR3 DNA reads TGTGCCAGCAGGGGTTCCGCGGGGGCGAACACCGGGGAGCTGTTTTTT. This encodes CASRGSAGANTGELFF.

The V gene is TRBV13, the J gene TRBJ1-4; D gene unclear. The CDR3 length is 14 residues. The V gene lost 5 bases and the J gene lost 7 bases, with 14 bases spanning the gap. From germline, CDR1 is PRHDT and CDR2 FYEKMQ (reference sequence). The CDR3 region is CASSIRQGGEKLFF. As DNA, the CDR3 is TGTGCCAGCAGCATACGACAAGGTGGTGAAAAACTGTTTTTT.

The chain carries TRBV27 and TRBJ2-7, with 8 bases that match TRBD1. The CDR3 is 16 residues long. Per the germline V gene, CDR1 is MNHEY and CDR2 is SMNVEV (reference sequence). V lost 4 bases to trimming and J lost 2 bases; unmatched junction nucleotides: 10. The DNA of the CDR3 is TGTGCCAGCAGTTCTCGACCGGGACAGGCACCCTACGAGCAGTACTTC. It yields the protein CASSSRPGQAPYEQYF.

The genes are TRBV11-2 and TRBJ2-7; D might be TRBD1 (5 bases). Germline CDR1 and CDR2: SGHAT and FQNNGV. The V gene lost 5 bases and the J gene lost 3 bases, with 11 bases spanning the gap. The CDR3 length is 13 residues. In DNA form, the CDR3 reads TGTGCCAGCAGCCGAAATCAGGGCTACGAGCAGTACTTC. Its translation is CASSRNQGYEQYF.

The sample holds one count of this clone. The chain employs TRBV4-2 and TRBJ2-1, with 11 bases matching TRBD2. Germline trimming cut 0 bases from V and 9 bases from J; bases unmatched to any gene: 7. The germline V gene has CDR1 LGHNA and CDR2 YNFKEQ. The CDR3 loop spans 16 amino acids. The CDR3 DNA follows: TGTGCCAGCAGCCAAGACGGGGGCCTAGCGGGAGGTGAGCAGTTCTTC. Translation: CASSQDGGLAGGEQFF.

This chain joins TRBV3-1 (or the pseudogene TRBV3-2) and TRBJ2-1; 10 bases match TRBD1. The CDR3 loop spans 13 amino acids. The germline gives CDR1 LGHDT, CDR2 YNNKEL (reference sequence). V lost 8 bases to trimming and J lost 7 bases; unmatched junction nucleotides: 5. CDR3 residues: CASRWTGGNEQFF. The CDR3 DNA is TGTGCCAGCCGCTGGACAGGGGGGAATGAGCAGTTCTTC.

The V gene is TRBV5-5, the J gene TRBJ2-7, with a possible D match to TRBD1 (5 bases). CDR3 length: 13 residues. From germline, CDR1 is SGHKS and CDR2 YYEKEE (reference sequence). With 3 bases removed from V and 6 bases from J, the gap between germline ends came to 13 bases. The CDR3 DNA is TGTGCCAGCAGCTGGTGGGGCTATGGCGAGCAGTACTTC. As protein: CASSWWGYGEQYF.

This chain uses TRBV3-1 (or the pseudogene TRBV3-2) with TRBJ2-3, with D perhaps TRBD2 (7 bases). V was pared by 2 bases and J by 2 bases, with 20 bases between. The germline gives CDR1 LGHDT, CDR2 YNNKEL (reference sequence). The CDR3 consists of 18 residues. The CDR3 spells CASSQWGPGGSATDTQYF. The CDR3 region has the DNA TGTGCCAGCAGCCAATGGGGGCCTGGCGGGAGTGCCACAGATACGCAGTATTTT.

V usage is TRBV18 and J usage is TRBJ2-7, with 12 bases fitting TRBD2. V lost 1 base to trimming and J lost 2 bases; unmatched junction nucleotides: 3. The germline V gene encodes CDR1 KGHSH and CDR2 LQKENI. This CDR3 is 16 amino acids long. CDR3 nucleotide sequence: TGTGCCAGCTCACCACAAGGGACTAGCGGGCCCTACGAGCAGTACTTC. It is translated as CASSPQGTSGPYEQYF.

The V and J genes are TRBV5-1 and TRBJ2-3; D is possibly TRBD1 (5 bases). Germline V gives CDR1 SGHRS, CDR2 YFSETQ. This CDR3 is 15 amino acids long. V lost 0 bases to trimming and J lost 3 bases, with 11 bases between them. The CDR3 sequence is CASSLETVLTDTQYF. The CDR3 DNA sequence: TGCGCCAGCAGCTTGGAGACAGTTCTGACAGATACGCAGTATTTT.

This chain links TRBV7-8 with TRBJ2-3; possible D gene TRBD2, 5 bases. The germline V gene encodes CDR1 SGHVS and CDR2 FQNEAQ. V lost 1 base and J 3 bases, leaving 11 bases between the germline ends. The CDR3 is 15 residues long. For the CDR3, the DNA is TGTGCCAGCAGCTTAGGGTCTAGCCTGACAGATACGCAGTATTTT. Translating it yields CASSLGSSLTDTQYF. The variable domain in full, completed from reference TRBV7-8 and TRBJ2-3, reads GAGVSQSPRYKVAKRGQDVALRCDPISGHVSLFWYQQALGQGPEFLTYFQNEAQLDKSGLPSDRFFAERPEGSVSTLKIQRTQQEDSAVYLCASSLGSSLTDTQYFGPGTRLTVL.

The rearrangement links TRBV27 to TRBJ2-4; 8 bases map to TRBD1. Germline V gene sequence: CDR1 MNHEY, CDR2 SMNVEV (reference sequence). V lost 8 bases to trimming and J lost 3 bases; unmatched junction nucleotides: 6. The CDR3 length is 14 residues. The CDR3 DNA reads TGTGCCAGCGGACAGGGTTCGGGCAAAAACATTCAGTACTTC. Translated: CASGQGSGKNIQYF.

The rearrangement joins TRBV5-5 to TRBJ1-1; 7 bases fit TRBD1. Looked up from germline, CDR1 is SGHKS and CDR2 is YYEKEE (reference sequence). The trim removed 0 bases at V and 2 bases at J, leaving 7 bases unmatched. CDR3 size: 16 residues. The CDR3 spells CASSLVAGQRNTEAFF. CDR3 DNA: TGTGCCAGCAGCTTGGTCGCGGGACAGCGAAACACTGAAGCTTTCTTT.

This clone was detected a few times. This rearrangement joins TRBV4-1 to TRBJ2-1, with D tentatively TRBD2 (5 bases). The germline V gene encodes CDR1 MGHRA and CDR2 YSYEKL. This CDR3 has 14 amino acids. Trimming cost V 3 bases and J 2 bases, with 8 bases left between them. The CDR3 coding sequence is TGCGCCAGCAGCCAGAGGGCCCCCTACAATGAGCAGTTCTTC. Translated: CASSQRAPYNEQFF.